Detailed here is one TCR beta chain. Antigen: not known. The sample belongs to a study of blood T cells in healthy people across ages. The CDR3 extends over 15 amino acids. Germline-derived CDR1 and CDR2 are KGHSH and LQKENI. The V and J ends lost 7 bases and 5 bases, in that order; junction bases with no gene match: 12. A sample-barcoded 5' primer and a J-beta primer mix were used in a second PCR of roughly 6 to 12 cycles. Each CDR3 protein gets one entry after TCRdb re-called the 5' RACE reads with MiXCR. Here the sample spans 800,000 to 1,000,000 distinct CDR3 sequences, around 49% being singletons. Study-wide results and caveats: No one knew whether donors had CMV, which possibly confounded expanded clonotype changes.

Sequencing input: blood. This chain links TRBV18 with TRBJ2-3, with 7 bases lining up with TRBD1. This clonotype was sampled from a man aged 30 to 39 in good health. The CDR3 coding sequence is TGTGCCAGCTTACCTATAGGACAGGATGGAGATACGCAGTATTTT. Protein product: CASLPIGQDGDTQYF.